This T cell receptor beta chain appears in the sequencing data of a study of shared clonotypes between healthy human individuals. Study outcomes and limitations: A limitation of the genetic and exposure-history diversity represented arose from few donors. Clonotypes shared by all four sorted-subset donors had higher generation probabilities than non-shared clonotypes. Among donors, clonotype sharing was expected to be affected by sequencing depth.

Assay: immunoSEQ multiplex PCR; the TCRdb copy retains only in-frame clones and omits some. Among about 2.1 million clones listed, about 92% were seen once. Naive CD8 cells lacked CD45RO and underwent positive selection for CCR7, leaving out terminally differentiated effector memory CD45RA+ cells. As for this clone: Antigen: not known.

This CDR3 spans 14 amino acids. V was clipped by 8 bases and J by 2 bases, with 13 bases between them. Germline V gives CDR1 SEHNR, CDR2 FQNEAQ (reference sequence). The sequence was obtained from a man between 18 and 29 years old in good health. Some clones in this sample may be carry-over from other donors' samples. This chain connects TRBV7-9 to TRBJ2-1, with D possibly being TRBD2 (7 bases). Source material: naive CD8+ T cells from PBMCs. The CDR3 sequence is CASGGAGPYNEQFF. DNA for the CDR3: TGTGCCAGCGGGGGGGCAGGGCCCTACAATGAGCAGTTCTTC. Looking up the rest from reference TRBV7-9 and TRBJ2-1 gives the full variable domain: DTGVSQNPRHKITKRGQNVTFRCDPISEHNRLYWYRQTLGQGPEFLTYFQNEAQLEKSRLLSDRFSAERPKGSFSTLEIQRTEQGDSAMYLCASGGAGPYNEQFFGPGTRLTVL.